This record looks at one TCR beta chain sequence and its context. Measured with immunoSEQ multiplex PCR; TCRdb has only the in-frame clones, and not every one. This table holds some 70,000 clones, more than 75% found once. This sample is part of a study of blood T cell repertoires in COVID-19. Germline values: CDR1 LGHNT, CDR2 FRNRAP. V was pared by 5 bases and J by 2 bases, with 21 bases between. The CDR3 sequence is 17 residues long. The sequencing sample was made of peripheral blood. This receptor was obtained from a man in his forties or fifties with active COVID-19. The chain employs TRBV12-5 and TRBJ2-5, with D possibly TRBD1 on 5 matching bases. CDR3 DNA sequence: TGTGCTAGTGGTGACTCCTTGGGAACAGGCATACAAGAGACCCAGTACTTC. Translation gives CASGDSLGTGIQETQYF.